Listed below are T cell receptor beta chains from one sample, sequenced in a study of technical replicates of blood from a handful of donors. Sequencing used immunoSEQ multiplex PCR; TCRdb keeps in-frame clones, though not all of them. The repertoire holds some 70,000 clones, with roughly 92% as singletons. Material: T cells isolated from PBMCs. The receptors stem from a human donor in good health. Each CDR3 is given with its conserved first and last residue.

J | V | CDR3
TRBJ1-4 | TRBV11-2 | CASSLTQSNEKLFF
TRBJ1-5 | TRBV25-1 | CASSEYGVEPQHF
TRBJ2-7 | TRBV4-3 | CASSPGTGGYEQYF
TRBJ2-2 | TRBV6-5 | CASSLAGRTGELFF
TRBJ2-6 | TRBV7-9 | CASSSLHQGVSGANVLTF
TRBJ2-7 | TRBV5-1 | CASSPIQGGYEQYF
TRBJ2-3 | TRBV18 | CASSPLSSGRSSTDTQYF
TRBJ2-3 | TRBV28 | CASSTPFSTGGDTDTQYF
TRBJ2-2 | TRBV5-1 | CASSSTSGSHGELFF
TRBJ1-5 | TRBV30 | CAGSGGNQPQHF
TRBJ2-3 | TRBV29-1 | CSVRFSAVTDTQYF
TRBJ2-3 | TRBV27 | CASSLASHSTDTQYF
TRBJ2-1 | TRBV7-9 | CASIPSSGRSNNEQFF
TRBJ2-7 | TRBV29-1 | CSVGVAGVGRDEQYF
TRBJ2-7 | TRBV29-1 | CSVEAPSEQYF
TRBJ1-2 | TRBV2 | CASISGFGYTF
TRBJ1-2 | TRBV18 | CASSPPHRDYGYTF
TRBJ1-1 | TRBV9 | CASSVEGQLPHTEAFF
TRBJ2-3 | TRBV29-1 | CSVSQKAQYF
TRBJ2-1 | TRBV4-2 | CASSQDTTGGVSEQFF
TRBJ2-3 | TRBV7-3 | CASKELFAGDTQYF
TRBJ2-1 | TRBV9 | CASSAGTSVKYNEQFF
TRBJ2-1 | TRBV29-1 | CSVNQPGQLREQFF
TRBJ2-3 | TRBV10-1 | CASSKRDSLRGDTQYF
TRBJ2-7 | TRBV15 | CATSRTQGLSYEQYF
TRBJ2-7 | TRBV7-2 | CASSKAGVNEQYF
TRBJ2-5 | TRBV5-1 | CASSSAGEAETQYF
TRBJ2-1 | TRBV5-1 | CASSLSGSVYNEQFF
TRBJ2-7 | TRBV27 | CASSLFGRAYEQYF
TRBJ2-1 | TRBV7-2 | CASRQGLAGLNNEQFF
TRBJ2-7 | TRBV27 | CASSPGHSSYEQYF
TRBJ1-4 | TRBV7-9 | CASSPYRAPNEKLFF
TRBJ1-1 | TRBV28 | CASSFGQEAFF
TRBJ2-3 | TRBV5-8 | CASSLLSSGEPSDTQYF
TRBJ1-2 | TRBV7-9 | CASSPGQAWGGYTF
TRBJ2-6 | TRBV5-6 | CASSVGTYGANVLTF
TRBJ2-2 | TRBV19 | CASRKREGTGELFF
TRBJ1-5 | TRBV4-1 | CASSQTAQGTYLQPQHF
TRBJ1-2 | TRBV7-9 | CASSRSQGAGGYTF
TRBJ2-1 | TRBV11-2 | CASSPGTSGSRQFF
TRBJ2-3 | TRBV18 | CASSPQREGYTQYF
TRBJ1-1 | TRBV18 | CASSPPVGGGTEAFF
TRBJ2-7 | TRBV5-4 | CASSLAASGSYEQYF
TRBJ2-3 | TRBV5-1 | CASSFGTGGADTQYF
TRBJ2-1 | TRBV28 | CASSLLDRAYNEQFF
TRBJ2-1 | TRBV10-3 | CAISTQREGHYNEQFF
TRBJ1-1 | TRBV19 | CASRQGAFIRMNTEAFF
TRBJ1-1 | TRBV29-1 | CSVALSNTEAFF
TRBJ2-2 | TRBV27 | CASSFSGDGELFF
TRBJ2-1 | TRBV6-5 | CASTRDSQAYNEQFF
TRBJ2-3 | TRBV27 | CASIGQGSTDTQYF
TRBJ2-1 | TRBV27 | CASSLSIVREQFF